A single sample gave rise to the 24 T cell receptor beta chains below, sequenced in a study of cytomegalovirus exposure and HLA in healthy donors. Primers included in the PCR were 60 Vbeta and 13 Jbeta primers. The method was immunoSEQ multiplex PCR; TCRdb's version includes in-frame clones alone and lacks a portion of them. The sample includes roughly 220,000 clones, around 80% of them seen just once. Sequencing used PBMCs. The source is a man between 25 and 39 years old in good health and CMV-seronegative.

This rearrangement joins TRBV5-6 to TRBJ2-5; no firm D call. Looked up from germline, CDR1 is SGHDT and CDR2 is YYEEEE. The V and J ends lost 0 bases and 5 bases respectively, with 5 bases between them. CDR3 length equals 12 residues. For the CDR3, the DNA is TGTGCCAGCAGCTTGGCCGGGGAGACCCAGTACTTC. Protein: CASSLAGETQYF.

The chain carries TRBV9 and TRBJ2-1; TRBD2 agrees at 11 bases. Germline loops: CDR1 SGDLS, CDR2 YYNGEE. V was pared by 0 bases and J by 4 bases, with 6 bases of the junction left unmatched. The CDR3 length is 17 residues. The CDR3: CASSVEASGGPYNEQFF. For the CDR3, the DNA is TGTGCCAGCAGCGTAGAGGCTAGCGGGGGGCCATACAATGAGCAGTTCTTC.

This chain links TRBV10-2 with TRBJ2-3, with 10 bases lining up with TRBD2. J lost 4 bases, V lost 5 bases, and 3 bases had no gene match. CDR1 is WSHSY and CDR2 is SAAADI in the germline V gene. This CDR3 has 14 residues. The CDR3 loop reads CASSRAGGSDTQYF. CDR3 bases: TGCGCCAGCAGTCGAGCGGGGGGGTCAGATACGCAGTATTTT.

The chain couples TRBV2 to TRBJ1-4, with TRBD1 as a possible D gene (5 bases). The CDR3 spans 15 residues. CDR1 SNHLY and CDR2 FYNNEI come from the germline V gene. V was clipped by 7 bases and J by 8 bases, with 20 bases between them. CDR3 sequence (DNA): TGTGCCAGCAATTGGGCAGGGATGGTCCACGAAAAACTGTTTTTT. Its translation: CASNWAGMVHEKLFF.

This chain joins TRBV28 and TRBJ1-6; unclear D gene. The V gene lost 6 bases and the J gene lost 5 bases, with 11 bases spanning the gap. The CDR3 spans 14 residues. Germline V gene lookup returns CDR1 MDHEN and CDR2 SYDVKM. The CDR3 is CASSWVRNNSPLHF. CDR3 nucleotides: TGTGCCAGCAGCTGGGTCAGGAATAATTCACCCCTCCACTTT.

V and J are TRBV7-2 and TRBJ2-1; 15 nucleotides line up with TRBD2. This CDR3 has 15 amino acids. The trim removed 5 bases at V and 15 bases at J, leaving 11 bases unmatched. From germline, CDR1 is SGHTA and CDR2 FQGNSA. The CDR3 nucleotides read TGTGCCAGCAGCCCAAGGACTAGCGGGGGGGCGTATTCGTTCTTC. It codes for CASSPRTSGGAYSFF. The entire variable domain, with the rest obtained from reference TRBV7-2 and TRBJ2-1, is as follows: GAGVSQSPSNKVTEKGKDVELRCDPISGHTALYWYRQSLGQGLEFLIYFQGNSAPDKSGLPSDRFSAERTGGSVSTLTIQRTQQEDSAVYLCASSPRTSGGAYSFFGPGTRLTVL.

This sequence joins TRBV21-1 and TRBJ1-5; the table gives TRBD1 as D, unverified against the DNA. TRBV21-1 is assigned pseudogene status. The CDR3 contains 17 residues. CDR3 region: CASSKDYRGHSNQPQHF. Written as DNA, the CDR3 is TGTGCCAGCAGCAAAGACTACAGGGGACATAGCAATCAGCCCCAGCATTTT.

This clone has only one observation. The J gene is TRBJ2-7, the V gene TRBV5-1; 7 positions match TRBD1. V shed 0 bases, J shed 6 bases, and the junction held 9 bases outside the gene matches. CDR1 is SGHRS and CDR2 is YFSETQ in the germline V gene. This CDR3 has 15 amino acids. As DNA, the CDR3 is TGCGCCAGCAGCTTGGCCGCAAGGGGGCAGGGCGAGCAGTACTTC. It codes for CASSLAARGQGEQYF.

The chain carries TRBV5-6 and TRBJ2-3, with 7 bases aligning to TRBD2. Germline CDR1 reads SGHDT; CDR2 reads YYEEEE. The CDR3 has 14 amino acids. The V and J ends lost 3 bases and 0 bases, in that order; junction bases with no gene match: 1. This chain's CDR3 is CASSSGGSTDTQYF. The CDR3 region has the DNA TGTGCCAGCAGCTCCGGGGGGAGCACAGATACGCAGTATTTT.

As for this clone: At the DNA level, this CDR3 is encoded by other sequences in the same sample as well. The V gene is TRBV6-1, the J gene TRBJ1-1, with 7 bases lining up with TRBD1. The CDR3 is 14 amino acids. V lost 3 bases and J lost 3; bases outside the gene matches: 4. Germline V gene data show CDR1 as MNHNS and CDR2 as SASEGT. The CDR3 sequence is CASSENRGDTEAFF. The DNA for the CDR3 is TGTGCCAGCAGTGAGAACAGGGGTGACACTGAAGCTTTCTTT.

CDR3 coding DNA: TGTGCCAGCAGCGGGGACAGGGGGCTCTGGGAGCAGTACTTC. As protein: CASSGDRGLWEQYF. The V and J genes are TRBV25-1 and TRBJ2-7, with TRBD1 matching over 12 bases. This CDR3 contains 14 residues. The germline V gene encodes CDR1 MGHDK and CDR2 SYGVNS. V dropped 6 bases and J dropped 7; count of bases not matched to a gene: 7.

The rearrangement links TRBV5-1 to TRBJ2-3; 11 bases match TRBD2. The V gene's germline CDR1 is SGHRS and CDR2 YFSETQ. This CDR3 is built from 17 residues. The ends lost 2 bases at V and 2 bases at J; junction bases unmatched: 7. CDR3 protein: CASSLVAGGLYTDTQYF. The CDR3 coding sequence is TGCGCCAGCAGCTTAGTAGCGGGGGGGCTCTACACAGATACGCAGTATTTT.

The CDR3 DNA sequence: TGTGCCAGTAGTCTATTAGCGGGGGCCAACACCGGGGAGCTGTTTTTT. It encodes CASSLLAGANTGELFF. This chain links TRBV19 with TRBJ2-2, with 9 nucleotides matching TRBD2. CDR1 and CDR2 (germline): LNHDA, SQIVND (reference sequence). This CDR3 spans 16 amino acids. Trimming took 5 bases from V and 2 from J; bases not matched to a gene: 6.

This chain joins TRBV2 and TRBJ1-2; 8 bases map to TRBD1. The CDR3 contains 14 residues. The V and J ends lost 4 bases and 5 bases, in that order; junction bases with no gene match: 6. Germline V gene data show CDR1 as SNHLY and CDR2 as FYNNEI. CDR3 in amino acids: CASSGGTGQYGYTF. The CDR3 DNA reads TGTGCCAGCAGTGGAGGGACAGGTCAATATGGCTACACCTTC.

The rearrangement uses TRBV28 and TRBJ1-3, with TRBD1 matching 7 bases. Germline CDR1 reads MDHEN; CDR2 reads SYDVKM. V shed 1 base and J 4 bases; nucleotides not matched to a gene: 7. The CDR3 runs to 16 residues. Here the CDR3 reads CASSLSYETGGNTIYF. For the CDR3, the DNA is TGTGCCAGCAGTTTATCGTACGAGACAGGGGGAAACACCATATATTTT.

This chain connects TRBV10-2 to TRBJ1-6, with unresolved D. CDR1 is WSHSY, CDR2 SAAADI, per germline. The V gene lost 3 bases and the J gene lost 3 bases, with 9 bases spanning the gap. The CDR3 totals 15 residues. CDR3 sequence (DNA): TGCGCCAGCAGTGATCATGAGAGCTATAATTCACCCCTCCACTTT. It specifies CASSDHESYNSPLHF.

The rearrangement uses TRBV7-2 and TRBJ2-1, with D uncertain. The germline V and J ends were trimmed by 2 bases and 5 bases, with 16 bases remaining between them. The CDR3 sequence is 16 residues long. Per the germline V gene, CDR1 is SGHTA and CDR2 is FQGNSA. The CDR3: CASSLLLLPSDNEQFF. The CDR3, as DNA: TGTGCCAGCAGCTTACTCCTCCTCCCTTCCGACAATGAGCAGTTCTTC.

This chain connects TRBV6-9 to TRBJ2-7, with D perhaps TRBD2 (6 bases). The CDR3 is 15 amino acids. The germline V gene has CDR1 MNHGY and CDR2 SVAAGI. The V and J ends lost 4 bases and 7 bases respectively, with 20 bases between them. The CDR3 DNA follows: TGTGCCAGCAGTTGGGGCGACACCCGGAGGGTGGAGCAGTACTTC. It yields the protein CASSWGDTRRVEQYF.

The chain employs TRBV25-1 and TRBJ2-7, with TRBD1 matching 9 bases. The ends lost 4 bases at V and 4 bases at J; junction bases unmatched: 2. Germline-derived CDR1 and CDR2 are MGHDK and SYGVNS. The CDR3 has 13 amino acids. In DNA, the CDR3 is TGTGCCAGCAGTGGCGGACAGGGGTACGAGCAGTACTTC. It yields the protein CASSGGQGYEQYF.

The rearrangement joins TRBV28 to TRBJ2-7; maybe TRBD2 (5 bases). V lost 7 bases, J lost 8 bases, and 15 bases lay in between. This CDR3 is built from 12 residues. Germline CDR1 is MDHEN and CDR2 is SYDVKM. The CDR3 sequence: CASTLPRGQQYF. The CDR3 DNA is TGTGCCAGCACCCTCCCCCGGGGTCAGCAGTACTTC. The variable domain in full, completed from reference TRBV28 and TRBJ2-7, reads DVKVTQSSRYLVKRTGEKVFLECVQDMDHENMFWYRQDPGLGLRLIYFSYDVKMKEKGDIPEGYSVSREKKERFSLILESASTNQTSMYLCASTLPRGQQYFGPGTRLTVT.

The chain is built from TRBV5-1 and TRBJ2-1; tentatively, D is TRBD2 (5 bases). CDR1 is SGHRS and CDR2 is YFSETQ in the germline V gene. CDR3 length: 14 amino acids. V was cut by 5 bases and J by 2 bases, with 11 bases left in between. The CDR3 loop reads CASREVAAYNEQFF. The CDR3 DNA is TGCGCCAGCAGGGAGGTTGCGGCCTACAATGAGCAGTTCTTC.

The chain uses TRBV7-9 and TRBJ2-7; TRBD2 agrees at 11 bases. The CDR3 sequence is 16 residues long. The germline V gene encodes CDR1 SEHNR and CDR2 FQNEAQ (reference sequence). J lost 6 bases, V lost 3 bases, and 10 bases had no gene match. CDR3 region: CASSFFLAGGPTEQYF. The CDR3 bases are TGTGCCAGCAGCTTTTTTCTAGCGGGGGGTCCGACCGAGCAGTACTTC. Looking up the rest from reference TRBV7-9 and TRBJ2-7 gives the full variable domain: DTGVSQNPRHKITKRGQNVTFRCDPISEHNRLYWYRQTLGQGPEFLTYFQNEAQLEKSRLLSDRFSAERPKGSFSTLEIQRTEQGDSAMYLCASSFFLAGGPTEQYFGPGTRLTVT.

V usage is TRBV5-5 and J usage is TRBJ1-4, with 10 bases fitting TRBD1. The V segment lost 4 bases and the J segment 4 bases; nucleotides outside the gene matches: 10. The germline gives CDR1 SGHKS, CDR2 YYEKEE (reference sequence). This CDR3 is 17 amino acids long. This CDR3 reads CASSPGQGGIRNEKLFF. CDR3 in DNA: TGTGCCAGCAGCCCCGGACAGGGGGGGATTCGTAATGAAAAACTGTTTTTT. The full variable domain, its missing parts supplied by reference TRBV5-5 and TRBJ1-4, is DAGVTQSPTHLIKTRGQQVTLRCSPISGHKSVSWYQQVLGQGPQFIFQYYEKEERGRGNFPDRFSARQFPNYSSELNVNALLLGDSALYLCASSPGQGGIRNEKLFFGSGTQLSVL.

This sequence joins TRBV5-1 and TRBJ2-6; no clear D gene. The CDR3 has 17 amino acids. Germline-derived CDR1 and CDR2 are SGHRS and YFSETQ. Trimming stripped 0 bases from V and 0 bases from J, with 10 bases between. The CDR3 sequence is CASSLGGVVSGANVLTF. The CDR3 coding sequence is TGCGCCAGCAGCTTGGGAGGCGTAGTCTCTGGGGCCAACGTCCTGACTTTC.